The 5 T cell receptor beta chains below all came from one sample that was sequenced in a study of CD8 T cells in Susac syndrome (dated by TCRdb to the late 2010s). The library was built by means of the immunoSEQ multiplex PCR assay. RNA was extracted using the RNeasy kit, and roughly 0.5 to 1 ug of the RNA was reverse transcribed with random hexamers. TCRdb reprocessing: public reads trimmed at Q25 with fastp, clones called with MiXCR, in-frame beta chains kept. Each record represents a unique CDR3 protein, reported with the most common genes and DNA among its rows. Within this sample are 20,000 or so distinct CDR3 sequences, with approximately 95% of them counted one time only. The ten largest clones capture around 0.25% of the sample. Sequencing was carried out using CD8+ T cells from PBMCs. Receptors originate from a human donor in good health.

The rearrangement uses TRBV7-9 and TRBJ1-4; D is ambiguous. With 9 bases removed from V and 9 bases from J, the gap between germline ends came to 17 bases. The CDR3 spans 13 residues. Germline CDR1 reads SEHNR; CDR2 reads FQNEAQ (reference sequence). CDR3: CASVGPTTKKLFF. The CDR3, as DNA: TGTGCCAGTGTCGGGCCGACCACTAAAAAACTGTTTTTT.

V is TRBV5-1 and J is TRBJ2-7; 9 nucleotides match TRBD1. With 3 bases clipped from V and 3 bases from J, the junction kept 7 bases outside the gene matches. Germline values: CDR1 SGHRS, CDR2 YFSETQ. The CDR3 is 15 residues long. The CDR3 region has the DNA TGCGCCAGCAGCTCCCGACAGGGGGAGAACTACGAGCAGTACTTC. This codes for CASSSRQGENYEQYF.

CDR3 loop: CASSPSGGANQPQHF. The DNA for the CDR3 is TGTGCCAGCAGCCCCTCTGGGGGCGCCAATCAGCCCCAGCATTTT. The chain employs TRBV9 and TRBJ1-5; tentatively, D is TRBD1 (6 bases). Germline-derived CDR1 and CDR2 are SGDLS and YYNGEE. Between the trimmed V and J ends, which lost 4 bases and 3 bases, there was a span of 14 bases. The CDR3 has 15 residues.

V usage is TRBV20-1 and J usage is TRBJ2-5; the D is unclear. Germline loops: CDR1 DFQATT, CDR2 SNEGSKA (reference sequence). The CDR3 is 14 amino acids. V was shortened by 6 bases and J by 4 bases, with 18 bases between the two germline ends. CDR3 protein: CSAGQSDFAETQYF. CDR3 nucleotide sequence: TGCAGTGCCGGTCAATCCGATTTCGCAGAGACCCAGTACTTC.

V gene TRBV12-5 combines with J gene TRBJ2-1, with 7 bases that match TRBD1. V lost 5 bases to trimming and J lost 11 bases; unmatched junction nucleotides: 15. The germline V gene has CDR1 LGHNT and CDR2 FRNRAP. The CDR3 runs to 15 residues. CDR3 amino acids: CASGPDRETTGKQFF. The DNA of the CDR3 is TGTGCTAGTGGTCCCGACAGGGAAACTACTGGGAAGCAGTTCTTC.